This T cell receptor (beta chain) appears in the sequencing data of a study of T cells after yellow fever vaccination. On the study more broadly: Fractions with few cells were prepared using SMART-Seq v4 Ultra Low Input.

Broader study findings: Clonotypes found in both CD4 and CD8 compartments made up a small share. Bulk-population clonotypes that are abundant could appear as contaminants in FACS-sorted repertoires.

TCRdb independently ran MiXCR on the 5' RACE reads; one entry per CDR3 protein. Of about 210,000 distinct CDR3 sequences in the sample, 3.2% were seen once. This clonotype was seen ten or more times. What it binds is not known. This CDR3 contains 14 residues. Trimming cost V 0 bases and J 10 bases; bases outside gene matches: 9. The germline V gene encodes CDR1 SGHDT and CDR2 YYEEEE. Material: CD4+ T cells sorted from PBMCs, obtained 10 days after the yellow fever booster vaccination. V gene TRBV5-6 combines with J gene TRBJ1-1; TRBD1 agrees at 7 bases. The receptor's source is a man aged 18 to 29 who received the YFV17D yellow fever vaccine. CDR3 loop: CASSLDRGFLGAFF. CDR3 coding DNA: TGTGCCAGCAGCTTGGACAGGGGATTCCTGGGAGCTTTCTTT.